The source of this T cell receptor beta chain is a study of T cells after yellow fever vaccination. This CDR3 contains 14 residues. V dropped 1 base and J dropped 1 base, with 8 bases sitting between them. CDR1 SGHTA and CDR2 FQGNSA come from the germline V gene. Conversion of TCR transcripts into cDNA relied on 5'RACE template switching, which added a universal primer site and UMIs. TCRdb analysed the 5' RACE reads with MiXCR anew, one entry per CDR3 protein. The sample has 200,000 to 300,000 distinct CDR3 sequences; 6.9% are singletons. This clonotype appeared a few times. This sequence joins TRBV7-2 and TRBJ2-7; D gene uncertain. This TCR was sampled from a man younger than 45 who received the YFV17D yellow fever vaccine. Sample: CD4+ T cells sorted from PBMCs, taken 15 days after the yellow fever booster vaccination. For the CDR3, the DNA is TGTGCCAGCAGCTTAGGACTGTTATCCTACGAGCAGTACTTC. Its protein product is CASSLGLLSYEQYF.